Below, one T cell receptor beta chain is given with its context. Its matching antigen is unknown. The entry originates in a study of shared clonotypes between healthy human individuals. Study details: For every donor, three CD4 naive, three CD4 memory, two CD8 naive and one CD8 memory plates were used. Whole-study findings and limits: Naive subsets, compared against memory subsets, generally had larger estimated richness values. Non-shared clonotypes were found to have lower generation probabilities than the clonotypes that were shared by all four of the sorted-subset donors.

The junction had 18 bases not matched to a gene; V was cut back by 3 bases and J by 9 bases. CDR3 size: 17 residues. Germline V CDR1 and CDR2: GTSNPN, SVGIG (reference sequence). TCRdb keeps only in-frame clones here, not all; method: immunoSEQ multiplex PCR. Of over 150,000 clones in the sample, approximately 61% were seen once. This receptor was taken from a man aged 25-40 years in good health. The material sequenced was memory CD4+ T cells sorted from blood. As to subset: CD45RA-negative fraction. This chain uses TRBV30 with TRBJ2-1; 9 positions agree with TRBD2. CDR3 region: CAWSRTGTGTSIREQFF. In DNA, the CDR3 is TGTGCCTGGAGCAGAACAGGAACCGGGACTAGCATCCGTGAGCAGTTCTTC.